The next 24 T cell receptor beta chains were all read from a single sample in a study of T cells in tuberculosis. Sequencing used immunoSEQ multiplex PCR; TCRdb keeps in-frame clones, though not all of them. The profile covers roughly 35,000 clones, with approximately 94% appearing a single time and 9.5% to 13% taken by the ten largest. Sample: PBMCs. The receptors originated from a donor aged 10 to 29 with latent tuberculosis or without tuberculosis infection. Some clones in this sample may be carry-over from other donors' samples.

The rearrangement uses TRBV18 and TRBJ1-4; TRBD1 might be the D (5 bases). V shed 4 bases and J shed 8 bases, with 20 bases lying between them. Germline V gene sequence: CDR1 KGHSH, CDR2 LQKENI. The CDR3 consists of 16 residues. The DNA for the CDR3 is TGTGCCAGCTCACTGGCCCCCGGGGGTCGTACCGAAAAACTGTTTTTT. It specifies CASSLAPGGRTEKLFF.

A remark on this clone: Different DNA sequences within this sample yield the same CDR3. The chain couples TRBV9 to TRBJ1-2; TRBD1 matches at 7 bases. This CDR3 is 18 amino acids long. From germline, CDR1 is SGDLS and CDR2 YYNGEE. With 4 bases clipped from V and 8 bases from J, the junction kept 23 bases outside the gene matches. The CDR3 DNA is TGTGCCAGCAGCCCAGGACTTAACAGGCCAGGGGGAGGAGGGGGCTACACCTTC. It is translated as CASSPGLNRPGGGGGYTF.

The chain uses TRBV25-1 and TRBJ1-2, with a weak D call TRBD1 (5 bases). Deletions cut 0 bases from V and 5 bases from J, with 13 bases between. Per the germline V gene, CDR1 is MGHDK and CDR2 is SYGVNS. The CDR3 totals 15 residues. The CDR3 sequence: CASSEYGAFWYGYTF. CDR3 DNA sequence: TGTGCCAGCAGTGAATATGGGGCTTTTTGGTATGGCTACACCTTC.

This sequence joins TRBV9 and TRBJ1-1; TRBD1 aligns across 9 bases. With V trimmed by 10 bases and J by 2 bases, 15 bases remained unmatched. The CDR3 runs to 16 residues. In germline, CDR1 is SGDLS, CDR2 YYNGEE. The CDR3 DNA is TGTGCCCCCCAGATCAGGACAGGGGTATGCAACACTGAAGCTTTCTTT. It specifies CAPQIRTGVCNTEAFF.

V gene TRBV25-1 combines with J gene TRBJ2-2, with D perhaps matching TRBD2 (6 bases). V gave up 5 bases and J gave up 4 bases, with 20 bases separating them. The CDR3 has 17 amino acids. In germline, CDR1 is MGHDK, CDR2 SYGVNS. CDR3 nucleotide sequence: TGTGCCAGCAGTTTCCCAGGGACCGGGGGAGGCACCGGGGAGCTGTTTTTT. Its protein product is CASSFPGTGGGTGELFF.

The V call is TRBV25-1, the J call TRBJ1-2; no clear D gene. CDR3 length: 15 residues. V shed 1 base and J shed 1 base, with 10 bases lying between them. From germline, CDR1 is MGHDK and CDR2 SYGVNS. The chain's CDR3 is CASSELTEVNYGYTF. For the CDR3, the DNA is TGTGCCAGCAGTGAATTAACAGAAGTTAACTATGGCTACACCTTC.

This rearrangement joins TRBV5-1 to TRBJ2-3; TRBD1 matches 8 bases. This CDR3 contains 15 residues. The V and J ends lost 4 bases and 5 bases, in that order; junction bases with no gene match: 9. In germline, CDR1 is SGHRS, CDR2 YFSETQ. CDR3 bases: TGCGCCAGCAGCAAGGGACAGGCCCCACAAGATACGCAGTATTTT. This gives the protein CASSKGQAPQDTQYF.

This clone was seen only once. The chain recombines TRBV5-1 with TRBJ2-3, with TRBD1 as a possible D gene (5 bases). The length of the CDR3 is 14 residues. Germline assignment: CDR1 SGHRS and CDR2 YFSETQ. The V gene lost 4 bases and the J gene lost 4 bases, with 13 bases spanning the gap. This CDR3 reads CASSPDSAPDTQYF. CDR3 bases: TGCGCCAGCAGCCCAGACAGCGCCCCAGATACGCAGTATTTT.

The chain combines TRBV4-3 with TRBJ2-2, with D possibly TRBD1 on 5 matching bases. V lost 3 bases and J 1 base, leaving 6 bases between the germline ends. The CDR3 sequence is 14 residues long. The germline CDR1 and CDR2 sequences are LGHNA and YSLEER. The CDR3 DNA is TGCGCCAGCAGCCACGGACAGAACACCGGGGAGCTGTTTTTT. It is translated as CASSHGQNTGELFF.

The chain links TRBV5-1 to TRBJ1-1; 7 bases agree with TRBD1. Germline V CDR1 and CDR2: SGHRS, YFSETQ. The V and J ends lost 6 bases and 3 bases, in that order; junction bases with no gene match: 8. The CDR3 runs to 14 residues. The CDR3 coding sequence is TGCGCCAGCACTGACAGGGCACTCGACACTGAAGCTTTCTTT. This sequence encodes CASTDRALDTEAFF.

This sequence joins TRBV25-1 and TRBJ1-1; D is uncertain. V shed 5 bases and J shed 4 bases, with 8 bases lying between them. Germline CDR1 reads MGHDK; CDR2 reads SYGVNS. The CDR3 spans 12 residues. The chain's CDR3 is CASSREPTEAFF. CDR3 nucleotides: TGTGCCAGCAGTCGGGAGCCCACTGAAGCTTTCTTT.

The chain combines TRBV27 with TRBJ1-2; 9 bases are shared with TRBD1. Losses at the gene ends were 4 bases for V and 7 bases for J; bases not matched to a gene: 7. This CDR3 has 14 amino acids. The germline V gene has CDR1 MNHEY and CDR2 SMNVEV (reference sequence). The CDR3 region is CASSSLQGALGYTF. Here the CDR3 DNA reads TGTGCCAGCAGTTCGTTACAGGGGGCGCTTGGCTACACCTTC.

J is TRBJ1-2 and V is TRBV15, with 7 nucleotides matching TRBD1. The CDR3 spans 15 residues. The V segment lost 4 bases and the J segment 2 bases; nucleotides outside the gene matches: 7. From germline, CDR1 is LNHNV and CDR2 YYDKDF (reference sequence). For the CDR3, the DNA is TGTGCCACCAGCAAAGGGACAGCGTCAAACTATGGCTACACCTTC. Protein sequence: CATSKGTASNYGYTF.

V and J are TRBV25-1 and TRBJ2-1; 10 bases map to TRBD2. The CDR3 is 16 residues long. Losses at the gene ends were 0 bases for V and 6 bases for J; bases not matched to a gene: 5. CDR1 MGHDK and CDR2 SYGVNS come from the germline V gene. The DNA of the CDR3 is TGTGCCAGCAGTGAATATGAGCGGGGGGGCCCCAATGAGCAGTTCTTC. Translated: CASSEYERGGPNEQFF.

This CDR3 is CASSSLLGQETQYF. CDR3 DNA sequence: TGCGCCAGCAGCTCATTACTAGGCCAAGAGACCCAGTACTTC. The chain has TRBV5-1 and TRBJ2-5; a weak D match, TRBD2 (5 bases). Germline lookup yields CDR1 SGHRS and CDR2 YFSETQ. The V and J ends lost 3 bases and 1 base respectively, with 10 bases between them. CDR3 length: 14 residues. The variable domain in full, completed from reference TRBV5-1 and TRBJ2-5, reads KAGVTQTPRYLIKTRGQQVTLSCSPISGHRSVSWYQQTPGQGLQFLFEYFSETQRNKGNFPGRFSGRQFSNSRSEMNVSTLELGDSALYLCASSSLLGQETQYFGPGTRLLVL.

The V call is TRBV7-6, the J call TRBJ1-1; 7 bases are shared with TRBD1. The CDR3 extends over 13 amino acids. Germline V gene data show CDR1 as SGHVS and CDR2 as FNYEAQ. Trimming removed 6 bases from V and 4 bases from J; junction bases left unmatched: 5. The CDR3 bases are TGTGCCAGCAGTACAGGGGTTCGCACTGAAGCTTTCTTT. Amino acid sequence: CASSTGVRTEAFF.

The chain joins TRBV19 to TRBJ1-2; D remains unclear. Looked up from germline, CDR1 is LNHDA and CDR2 is SQIVND (reference sequence). The CDR3 has 15 amino acids. Trimming took 3 bases from V and 6 from J, leaving 17 bases between them. In nucleotides, the CDR3 is TGTGCCAGTAGTATTTTGTTTGTGGTCAGTCATGGCTACACCTTC. As protein: CASSILFVVSHGYTF. Filled out from reference TRBV19 and TRBJ1-2, the complete variable domain reads DGGITQSPKYLFRKEGQNVTLSCEQNLNHDAMYWYRQDPGQGLRLIYYSQIVNDFQKGDIAEGYSVSREKKESFPLTVTSAQKNPTAFYLCASSILFVVSHGYTFGSGTRLTVV.

The chain joins TRBV7-2 to TRBJ2-1; the D gene is possibly TRBD2 (6 bases). CDR1 is SGHTA and CDR2 is FQGNSA in the germline V gene. The CDR3 covers 16 residues. V was clipped by 2 bases and J by 3 bases, with 14 bases between them. The CDR3 loop reads CASSLIGGSDYNEQFF. CDR3 in DNA: TGTGCCAGCAGCTTAATCGGGGGATCGGACTACAATGAGCAGTTCTTC.

The chain recombines TRBV11-3 with TRBJ1-4; no reliable D call. Deletions cut 0 bases from V and 1 base from J, with 15 bases between. CDR1 SGHNT and CDR2 YENEEA come from the germline V gene. The CDR3 runs 18 residues. The CDR3, as DNA: TGTGCCAGCAGCTTAGATCGAGGGTGGATTGGAACTAATGAAAAACTGTTTTTT. It specifies CASSLDRGWIGTNEKLFF.

This chain joins TRBV19 and TRBJ1-2, with D tentatively TRBD1 (5 bases). The CDR3 runs 16 residues. The V end lost 0 bases, the J end lost 5 bases, and 16 bases lay between the germline ends. In germline, CDR1 is LNHDA, CDR2 SQIVND (reference sequence). This CDR3 is CASSIDHQGQVYGYTF. For the CDR3, the DNA is TGTGCCAGTAGTATAGATCACCAGGGCCAAGTGTATGGCTACACCTTC.

The V call is TRBV6-5, the J call TRBJ1-2; weak D call: TRBD1 (6 bases). The CDR3 spans 15 residues. Looked up from germline, CDR1 is MNHEY and CDR2 is SVGAGI. V was clipped by 6 bases and J by 4 bases, with 18 bases between them. CDR3 DNA sequence: TGTGCCAGCAGACTTAACAGGGTGTACCCCTATGGCTACACCTTC. This sequence encodes CASRLNRVYPYGYTF.

CDR3 sequence (DNA): TGCGCCAGCAGCGGGGACTACCACTATGGCTACACCTTC. As protein: CASSGDYHYGYTF. The genes are TRBV10-2 and TRBJ1-2; perhaps TRBD1 as D (5 bases). Germline loops: CDR1 WSHSY, CDR2 SAAADI. Trimming shortened V by 6 bases and J by 3 bases, and 11 bases separated the two germline ends. CDR3 length: 13 residues.

This chain joins TRBV2 and TRBJ2-7; weak D call: TRBD2 (7 bases). V gave up 6 bases and J gave up 2 bases, with 14 bases separating them. Germline V gene data show CDR1 as SNHLY and CDR2 as FYNNEI. The CDR3 runs 14 residues. The CDR3 DNA is TGTGCCAGCAGCCGGGGGGCCAGCACCTACGAGCAGTACTTC. Translation: CASSRGASTYEQYF.

Note on this clone: This sample includes further DNA sequences coding for the same CDR3. The chain uses TRBV2 and TRBJ1-1; 8 bases line up with TRBD1. Germline loops: CDR1 SNHLY, CDR2 FYNNEI. V dropped 6 bases and J dropped 0; count of bases not matched to a gene: 6. The CDR3 has 15 residues. CDR3 region: CASRNSGGVNTEAFF. Written as DNA, the CDR3 is TGTGCCAGCAGGAACTCAGGGGGCGTGAACACTGAAGCTTTCTTT.